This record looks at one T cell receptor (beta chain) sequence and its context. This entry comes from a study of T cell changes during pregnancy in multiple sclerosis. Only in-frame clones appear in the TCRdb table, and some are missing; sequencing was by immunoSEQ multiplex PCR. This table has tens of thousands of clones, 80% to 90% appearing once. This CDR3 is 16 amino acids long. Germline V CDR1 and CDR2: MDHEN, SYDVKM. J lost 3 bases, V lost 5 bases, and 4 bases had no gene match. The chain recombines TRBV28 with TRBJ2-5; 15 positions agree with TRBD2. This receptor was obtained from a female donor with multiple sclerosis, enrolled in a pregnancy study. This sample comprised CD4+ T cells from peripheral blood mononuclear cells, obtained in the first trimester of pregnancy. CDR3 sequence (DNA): TGTGCCAGCAGTCGGGGACTAGCGGGAGGAGAAGAGACCCAGTACTTC. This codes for CASSRGLAGGEETQYF. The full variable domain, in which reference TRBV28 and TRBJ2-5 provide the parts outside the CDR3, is DVKVTQSSRYLVKRTGEKVFLECVQDMDHENMFWYRQDPGLGLRLIYFSYDVKMKEKGDIPEGYSVSREKKERFSLILESASTNQTSMYLCASSRGLAGGEETQYFGPGTRLLVL.